What follows are 24 T cell receptor beta chains derived from one specimen sequenced in a study of cytomegalovirus exposure and HLA in healthy donors. A multiplex PCR was run with 60 Vbeta primers and 13 Jbeta primers. The assay was immunoSEQ multiplex PCR, and TCRdb's table has in-frame clones only and misses some. The sample has some 80,000 clones, over 70% seen once. Sequenced material: PBMCs. The receptors stem from a man aged 40-55 years in good health and CMV-seronegative.

This chain links TRBV28 with TRBJ1-5, with 9 bases identical to TRBD1. The germline CDR1 and CDR2 sequences are MDHEN and SYDVKM. V dropped 9 bases and J dropped 6; count of bases not matched to a gene: 9. CDR3 length equals 14 residues. The CDR3: CASLVTGGGQPQHF. As DNA, the CDR3 is TGTGCCAGTCTAGTCACAGGGGGCGGTCAGCCCCAGCATTTT.

The V and J genes are TRBV2 and TRBJ2-5; D might be TRBD1 (5 bases). The DNA end lines up better with TRBJ2-7; the J call may be wrong. CDR1 is SNHLY, CDR2 FYNNEI, per germline. CDR3 size: 15 residues. For the CDR3, the DNA is TGTGCCAGCAGGGAATTTGTACAGGTTGGCTACGAGCAGTACTTC. This codes for CASREFVQVGYEQYF.

The chain recombines TRBV28 with TRBJ2-3; 12 positions agree with TRBD2. CDR1 and CDR2 from the germline V gene are MDHEN and SYDVKM. V shed 6 bases, J shed 0 bases, and the junction held 7 bases outside the gene matches. This CDR3 has 17 residues. This CDR3 reads CASRGLAGKSSTDTQYF. The CDR3 DNA sequence: TGTGCCAGCAGGGGACTAGCGGGTAAGTCTAGCACAGATACGCAGTATTTT.

V is TRBV18 and J is TRBJ1-2; D perhaps matches TRBD1 (5 bases). Germline V gives CDR1 KGHSH, CDR2 LQKENI. V was trimmed by 0 bases and J by 7 bases, leaving 12 bases between them. The CDR3 loop spans 14 amino acids. The CDR3 here is CASSPPGTTTGYTF. For the CDR3, the DNA is TGTGCCAGCTCACCACCGGGGACTACAACTGGCTACACCTTC.

The rearrangement joins TRBV5-1 to TRBJ2-3, with a tentative D call TRBD2 (6 bases). With 0 bases removed from V and 3 bases from J, the gap between germline ends came to 8 bases. CDR1 and CDR2 from the germline V gene are SGHRS and YFSETQ. The CDR3 is 14 residues long. The CDR3 is CASSLAGLTDTQYF. CDR3 DNA sequence: TGCGCCAGCAGCTTGGCGGGACTTACAGATACGCAGTATTTT.

The chain recombines TRBV28 with TRBJ2-1, with a possible D match to TRBD2 (5 bases). CDR1 and CDR2 from the germline V gene are MDHEN and SYDVKM. The V end lost 5 bases, the J end lost 1 base, and 18 bases lay between the germline ends. This CDR3 has 17 residues. The CDR3 loop reads CASSHTRRSWSYNEQFF. CDR3 sequence (DNA): TGTGCCAGCAGTCATACTAGGAGGTCCTGGTCCTACAATGAGCAGTTCTTC.

This clone showed up just a few times. Other DNA sequences from this sample encode an identical CDR3 as well. The rearrangement uses TRBV19 and TRBJ2-1, with D tentatively TRBD2 (6 bases). The CDR3 totals 13 residues. Trimming cost V 5 bases and J 4 bases, with 9 bases left between them. Per germline, CDR1 LNHDA and CDR2 SQIVND (reference sequence). CDR3 sequence: CASSPRGYNEQFF. The CDR3 DNA is TGTGCCAGTAGTCCCCGGGGGTACAATGAGCAGTTCTTC.

The chain links TRBV28 to TRBJ2-1; the match to TRBD2 covers 8 bases. V lost 5 bases, J lost 1 base, and 4 bases stayed unmatched. Germline V gives CDR1 MDHEN, CDR2 SYDVKM. The CDR3 length is 15 residues. The CDR3 sequence is CASSPLAGSYNEQFF. The CDR3 nucleotides are TGTGCCAGCAGTCCTTTAGCGGGGTCCTACAATGAGCAGTTCTTC.

This chain links TRBV7-9 with TRBJ2-7; D possibly corresponds to TRBD1 (5 bases). Deletions cut 5 bases from V and 0 bases from J, with 11 bases between. The CDR3 totals 14 residues. In germline, CDR1 is SEHNR, CDR2 FQNEAQ (reference sequence). The CDR3 nucleotides read TGTGCCAGCAGCCTCGACAGACACTCCTACGAGCAGTACTTC. The encoded protein is CASSLDRHSYEQYF. Looking up the rest from reference TRBV7-9 and TRBJ2-7 gives the full variable domain: DTGVSQNPRHKITKRGQNVTFRCDPISEHNRLYWYRQTLGQGPEFLTYFQNEAQLEKSRLLSDRFSAERPKGSFSTLEIQRTEQGDSAMYLCASSLDRHSYEQYFGPGTRLTVT.

The rearrangement links TRBV19 to TRBJ1-5, with D tentatively TRBD1 (5 bases). This CDR3 is built from 16 residues. Trimming took off 8 bases at V and 4 bases at J, with 21 bases between the two ends. The germline gives CDR1 LNHDA, CDR2 SQIVND (reference sequence). The CDR3 loop is CASQRRAETSNQPQHF. CDR3 DNA: TGTGCCAGTCAGCGCAGGGCTGAAACTTCTAATCAGCCCCAGCATTTT.

J is TRBJ2-5 and V is TRBV6-5; weak D call: TRBD1 (6 bases). Trimming removed 5 bases from V and 5 bases from J, with 12 bases in between. Germline CDR1 is MNHEY and CDR2 is SVGAGI. The CDR3 extends over 13 amino acids. The CDR3 bases are TGTGCCAGCAGTATCTACAGGGTTGAGACCCAGTACTTC. Amino acid sequence: CASSIYRVETQYF.

This clone was counted only a few times. The chain carries TRBV29-1 and TRBJ2-3; weak D call: TRBD2 (5 bases). Trimming pared 4 bases from V and 8 bases from J, leaving 16 bases between. Germline loops: CDR1 SQVTM, CDR2 ANQGSEA. The CDR3 covers 13 residues. As DNA, the CDR3 is TGCAGCGTTGTAACCAATAGTGAGGGTACGCAGTATTTT. This sequence encodes CSVVTNSEGTQYF.

The chain carries TRBV19 and TRBJ2-1; D possibly corresponds to TRBD2 (5 bases). CDR1 and CDR2 (germline): LNHDA, SQIVND (reference sequence). Trimming removed 4 bases from V and 7 bases from J, with 14 bases in between. The CDR3 sequence is 14 residues long. CDR3 loop: CASSTTQRGNEQFF. The CDR3 nucleotides are TGTGCCAGTAGTACGACCCAGAGAGGGAATGAGCAGTTCTTC.

The chain uses TRBV2 and TRBJ1-5; tentatively, D is TRBD1 (5 bases). V shed 8 bases and J shed 1 base, with 12 bases lying between them. This CDR3 region has 14 residues. Germline-derived CDR1 and CDR2 are SNHLY and FYNNEI. The DNA for the CDR3 is TGTGCCAGCGGTGCAGGGAAGAGCAATCAGCCCCAGCATTTT. It encodes CASGAGKSNQPQHF.

The chain combines TRBV4-1 with TRBJ1-1, with 9 bases lining up with TRBD1. Unmatched junction bases numbered 10, after V lost 8 bases and J lost 0 bases. CDR3 length: 16 amino acids. CDR1 MGHRA and CDR2 YSYEKL come from the germline V gene. CDR3 sequence (DNA): TGCGCCAGCCGACCATCCGGACAGGGGATGAACACTGAAGCTTTCTTT. Translating gives CASRPSGQGMNTEAFF.

V usage is TRBV5-1 and J usage is TRBJ1-6, with no clear D. V lost 0 bases and J lost 9, with 7 bases in between. The CDR3 covers 13 residues. CDR1 and CDR2 (germline): SGHRS, YFSETQ. CDR3 residues: CASSLVTGSPLHF. Written as DNA, the CDR3 is TGCGCCAGCAGCTTGGTAACCGGTTCACCCCTCCACTTT.

The chain combines TRBV28 with TRBJ2-1, with 8 positions matching TRBD2. The CDR3 extends over 15 amino acids. Germline trimming cut 7 bases from V and 7 bases from J; bases unmatched to any gene: 12. Germline V lookup: CDR1 MDHEN, CDR2 SYDVKM. CDR3 amino acids: CASTGSGSRGNEQFF. Here the CDR3 DNA reads TGTGCCAGCACCGGGAGCGGGAGTCGTGGGAATGAGCAGTTCTTC. Full variable domain (outside the CDR3, taken from reference TRBV28 and TRBJ2-1): DVKVTQSSRYLVKRTGEKVFLECVQDMDHENMFWYRQDPGLGLRLIYFSYDVKMKEKGDIPEGYSVSREKKERFSLILESASTNQTSMYLCASTGSGSRGNEQFFGPGTRLTVL.

J is TRBJ2-4 and V is TRBV5-4, with 7 bases fitting TRBD2. The CDR3 loop spans 15 amino acids. Germline trimming cut 0 bases from V and 7 bases from J; bases unmatched to any gene: 7. Germline assignment: CDR1 SGHNT and CDR2 YYREEE (reference sequence). The CDR3 is CASSLGGGRGNIQYF. CDR3 nucleotide sequence: TGTGCCAGCAGCTTGGGCGGCGGGCGGGGGAACATTCAGTACTTC.

The CDR3 spells CASSLGTSGRYEQYF. Here the CDR3 DNA reads TGTGCCAGCAGCCTGGGGACTAGCGGGAGGTACGAGCAGTACTTC. The rearrangement links TRBV7-8 to TRBJ2-7, with 15 bases lining up with TRBD2. Germline loops: CDR1 SGHVS, CDR2 FQNEAQ. Trimming removed 5 bases from V and 4 bases from J; junction bases left unmatched: 3. The CDR3 extends over 15 amino acids.

This sequence joins TRBV11-2 and TRBJ2-1; 8 nucleotides align to TRBD2. After removal of 5 bases from V and 9 bases from J, the junction contained 12 bases not matched to a gene. CDR1 and CDR2 (germline): SGHAT, FQNNGV. The CDR3 contains 15 residues. CDR3 in DNA: TGTGCCAGCAGCACCGCCGGGACTAGGACTGGTGAGCAGTTCTTC. Translating gives CASSTAGTRTGEQFF.

This chain connects TRBV7-9 to TRBJ2-4; TRBD1 matches at 8 bases. From germline, CDR1 is SEHNR and CDR2 FQNEAQ (reference sequence). V was pared by 1 base and J by 2 bases, with 4 bases of the junction left unmatched. The CDR3 consists of 16 residues. The CDR3, as DNA: TGTGCCAGCAGCTTAGGGACAGGGATAACCAAAAACATTCAGTACTTC. This gives the protein CASSLGTGITKNIQYF.

This chain links TRBV11-1 with TRBJ1-5, with 9 positions matching TRBD1. CDR1 and CDR2 (germline): SGHAT, FQDESV (reference sequence). This CDR3 region has 16 residues. Germline trimming cut 3 bases from V and 6 bases from J; bases unmatched to any gene: 9. CDR3 sequence (DNA): TGTGCCAGCAGCTTCCGGGACAGGGAAAAAGGTCAGCCCCAGCATTTT. It translates to CASSFRDREKGQPQHF. Supplemented by reference TRBV11-1 and TRBJ1-5, the full variable domain reads EAEVAQSPRYKITEKSQAVAFWCDPISGHATLYWYRQILGQGPELLVQFQDESVVDDSQLPKDRFSAERLKGVDSTLKIQPAELGDSAMYLCASSFRDREKGQPQHFGDGTRLSIL.

This clone appeared a single time. J is TRBJ1-3 and V is TRBV19, with D maybe TRBD1 (5 bases). The germline V gene has CDR1 LNHDA and CDR2 SQIVND (reference sequence). The CDR3 covers 12 residues. Trimming removed 7 bases at V and 4 bases at J, with 8 bases between. This chain's CDR3 is CASKTDGNTIYF. Here the CDR3 DNA reads TGTGCCAGTAAGACAGACGGAAACACCATATATTTT.

The V call is TRBV7-8, the J call TRBJ2-5; 7 nucleotides agree with TRBD2. V shed 0 bases, J shed 2 bases, and the junction held 9 bases outside the gene matches. The CDR3 spans 17 residues. Per the germline V gene, CDR1 is SGHVS and CDR2 is FQNEAQ. In DNA, the CDR3 is TGTGCCAGCAGCTTAGCTAGTACGGGAGCGGGGCAAGAGACCCAGTACTTC. Encoded protein: CASSLASTGAGQETQYF.